Following are 5 T cell receptor beta chains from one sample sequenced in a study of cytomegalovirus exposure and HLA in healthy donors. TCRdb keeps only in-frame clones here, not all; method: immunoSEQ multiplex PCR. The top ten hold roughly 0.66% of the sample, which has 90,000 to 130,000 clones, under 97% seen once. Source material: PBMCs. Receptors originate from a woman aged 18-29 years in good health and CMV-seronegative.

The rearrangement uses TRBV6-1 and TRBJ1-5, with D unresolved. This CDR3 contains 11 residues. V was trimmed by 7 bases and J by 3 bases, leaving 4 bases between them. From germline, CDR1 is MNHNS and CDR2 SASEGT. In nucleotides, the CDR3 is TGTGCCAGCACAGACAATCAGCCCCAGCATTTT. Its protein product is CASTDNQPQHF.

The chain recombines TRBV7-3 with TRBJ2-3; TRBD1 agrees at 8 bases. The CDR3 length is 15 residues. Per germline, CDR1 SGHTA and CDR2 FQGTGA. V was clipped by 5 bases and J by 5 bases; unmatched bases: 9. The CDR3 spells CASSPTGGEKDTQYF. The CDR3 DNA reads as TGTGCCAGCAGCCCAACAGGGGGAGAAAAAGATACGCAGTATTTT.

The chain employs TRBV9 and TRBJ1-4; 7 bases map to TRBD1. This CDR3 region has 16 residues. Trimming took 0 bases from V and 5 from J; bases not matched to a gene: 7. Germline-derived CDR1 and CDR2 are SGDLS and YYNGEE. The CDR3 nucleotides are TGTGCCAGCAGCGTAGCTACAGGGGCGCCGAATGAAAAACTGTTTTTT. Its protein is CASSVATGAPNEKLFF.

The V gene is TRBV4-1, the J gene TRBJ2-3, with 7 positions matching TRBD2. Germline assignment: CDR1 MGHRA and CDR2 YSYEKL. The CDR3 runs to 17 residues. V trimming: 0 bases; J trimming: 3 bases; junction bases outside the gene matches: 9. CDR3 sequence (DNA): TGCGCCAGCAGCCAAGATATCCCTAGCGGAGTAACAGATACGCAGTATTTT. It encodes CASSQDIPSGVTDTQYF.

This chain uses TRBV4-1 with TRBJ1-2; 7 nucleotides line up with TRBD1. This CDR3 has 16 amino acids. V trimming: 2 bases; J trimming: 4 bases; junction bases outside the gene matches: 10. Germline CDR1 and CDR2: MGHRA and YSYEKL. In DNA, the CDR3 is TGCGCCAGCAGCCAACCAACTACAGGGGCGGGCTATGGCTACACCTTC. Translation: CASSQPTTGAGYGYTF.